This T cell receptor beta chain was obtained from a study of spatial heterogeneity in lung cancer. About the research overall: Among detected sequences, beta-chain ones consistently exceeded alpha-chain ones in number. General observations from the study: The appearance of ubiquitous expanded tumor TCRs in blood was greater at resection than follow-up.

To note about this clonotype: Its specificity is unknown.

Germline assignment: CDR1 SGHTA and CDR2 FQGNSA. V was clipped by 5 bases and J by 5 bases; unmatched bases: 5. This CDR3 contains 14 residues. One entry per CDR3 protein, called by TCRdb with MiXCR from the 5' RACE reads. This sample has tens of thousands of distinct CDR3 sequences, with 12% to 15% found just once. Time point here: sample taken at primary tumor resection. Sequencing was performed on whole RNA extracted from tumor and nontumor lung tissue, or from frozen PBMC, and the material was left unsorted. The clonotype was recovered from a male donor with early-stage non-small cell lung cancer. This chain joins TRBV7-2 and TRBJ2-5, with 10 positions matching TRBD2. The source was PBMCs, collected at surgery. The CDR3 spells CASSPPAGGETQYF. The CDR3 DNA reads TGTGCCAGCAGCCCCCCAGCGGGGGGGGAGACCCAGTACTTC.